The 28 T cell receptor beta chains reported below all come from one sample, sequenced in a study of cytomegalovirus exposure and HLA in healthy donors. The PCR contained 60 Vbeta and 13 Jbeta primers. Sequenced by immunoSEQ multiplex PCR; TCRdb stores in-frame clones only, minus some. The table has roughly 98,000 clones, 60% to 80% seen once; the top ten hold roughly 3.2%. Sequenced sample: PBMCs. These receptors all come from a man aged 40-49 years in good health and CMV-seronegative.

The chain uses TRBV2 and TRBJ2-5; 8 bases are a match to TRBD1. Judging by the DNA end, TRBJ2-7 fits better; the J call may be wrong. CDR3 size: 12 residues. CDR1 and CDR2 from the germline V gene are SNHLY and FYNNEI. CDR3 in amino acids: CAITDRAHEQYF. In nucleotides, the CDR3 is TGTGCCATAACGGACAGGGCTCACGAGCAGTACTTC.

The chain uses TRBV18 and TRBJ1-4, with 9 nucleotides matching TRBD1. Germline-derived CDR1 and CDR2 are KGHSH and LQKENI. The J segment lost 7 bases and the V segment lost 4 bases, leaving 7 bases of the junction unmatched. The CDR3 is 15 residues long. DNA for the CDR3: TGTGCCAGCTCACTTAACAGGGGGCTAAGTGAAAAACTGTTTTTT. This encodes CASSLNRGLSEKLFF.

This clone was seen a single time. The rearrangement links TRBV19 to TRBJ1-6; TRBD1 matches 8 bases. The V gene end was trimmed by 7 bases and the J gene end by 7 bases; junction bases not matched to a gene: 15. The CDR3 is 17 residues long. Germline V gene sequence: CDR1 LNHDA, CDR2 SQIVND (reference sequence). This chain's CDR3 is CASTHPLDREENSPLHF. The CDR3 nucleotides read TGTGCCAGTACCCACCCATTGGACAGGGAGGAAAATTCACCCCTCCACTTT.

The sample holds one count of this clone. The rearrangement uses TRBV15 and TRBJ2-3; perhaps TRBD2 as D (7 bases). The V end was cut by 8 bases, the J end by 3 bases, with 15 bases between. From germline, CDR1 is LNHNV and CDR2 YYDKDF (reference sequence). This CDR3 contains 14 residues. CDR3 bases: TGTGCCACCGCACAGGGAGGGGGGACAGATACGCAGTATTTT. Translated, it gives CATAQGGGTDTQYF.

This clone was seen a single time. V usage is TRBV2 and J usage is TRBJ2-7, with D possibly TRBD1 on 5 matching bases. The V gene lost 6 bases and the J gene lost 3 bases, with 9 bases spanning the gap. The germline CDR1 and CDR2 sequences are SNHLY and FYNNEI. CDR3 size: 12 residues. The CDR3 sequence: CASRPGNYEQYF. CDR3 DNA: TGTGCCAGCAGGCCAGGGAACTACGAGCAGTACTTC.

This clone has only a few counts. This rearrangement joins TRBV7-9 to TRBJ2-7; D possibly corresponds to TRBD2 (7 bases). V was shortened by 1 base and J by 0 bases, with 10 bases between the two germline ends. Germline assignment: CDR1 SEHNR and CDR2 FQNEAQ (reference sequence). The CDR3 runs 15 residues. CDR3 amino acids: CASSLGGGYSYEQYF. CDR3 nucleotide sequence: TGTGCCAGCAGCTTAGGCGGGGGCTACTCCTACGAGCAGTACTTC.

The chain links TRBV28 to TRBJ1-4; 7 bases are shared with TRBD1. With 7 bases clipped from V and 6 bases from J, the junction kept 8 bases outside the gene matches. Per germline, CDR1 MDHEN and CDR2 SYDVKM. The CDR3 has 14 amino acids. The CDR3, as DNA: TGTGCCAGCATCTCCTCCGGGACAGATGAAAAACTGTTTTTT. Translated, it gives CASISSGTDEKLFF.

This clone occurred once. The chain is built from TRBV9 and TRBJ2-1; 7 nucleotides match TRBD2. The germline gives CDR1 SGDLS, CDR2 YYNGEE. Trimming cost V 2 bases and J 4 bases; bases outside gene matches: 6. This CDR3 comprises 15 residues. The CDR3 reads CASSVEGLSYNEQFF. In DNA form, the CDR3 reads TGTGCCAGCAGCGTTGAGGGACTATCATACAATGAGCAGTTCTTC.

CDR3 DNA sequence: TGTGCCTCCCGGAGGCAGGGGCTGGCTGGGGCCAACGTCCTGACTTTC. This translates into CASRRQGLAGANVLTF. The chain combines TRBV13 with TRBJ2-6; TRBD1 is a possible D gene (6 bases). CDR1 and CDR2 (germline): PRHDT, FYEKMQ (reference sequence). V lost 11 bases and J 2 bases, leaving 19 bases between the germline ends. The CDR3 length is 16 residues.

This chain links TRBV19 with TRBJ2-7; a possible D gene is TRBD2 (6 bases). The V gene's germline CDR1 is LNHDA and CDR2 SQIVND (reference sequence). The CDR3 consists of 13 residues. V dropped 7 bases and J dropped 7 bases, with 17 bases sitting between them. CDR3 sequence (DNA): TGTGCCAGTACCTTGCGTGGGGGGAGTGAGCAGTACTTC. It yields the protein CASTLRGGSEQYF.

This sequence joins TRBV10-2 and TRBJ1-2; 9 bases map to TRBD1. With 8 bases clipped from V and 4 bases from J, the junction kept 11 bases outside the gene matches. The CDR3 sequence is 15 residues long. Germline V CDR1 and CDR2: WSHSY, SAAADI. The CDR3 protein is CASLGEQGAGYGYTF. The DNA of the CDR3 is TGCGCCAGCCTTGGAGAACAGGGGGCCGGCTATGGCTACACCTTC.

V gene TRBV27 combines with J gene TRBJ2-2, with no clear D. Germline V gene sequence: CDR1 MNHEY, CDR2 SMNVEV (reference sequence). V shed 6 bases and J shed 0 bases, with 8 bases lying between them. CDR3 length: 14 amino acids. This chain's CDR3 is CASSQVANTGELFF. CDR3 nucleotide sequence: TGTGCCAGCAGCCAGGTCGCGAACACCGGGGAGCTGTTTTTT.

V and J are TRBV19 and TRBJ2-3, with 10 bases aligning to TRBD2. The V gene end was trimmed by 1 base and the J gene end by 4 bases; junction bases not matched to a gene: 8. This CDR3 contains 17 residues. Germline V gene data show CDR1 as LNHDA and CDR2 as SQIVND (reference sequence). The CDR3 DNA reads as TGTGCCAGTAGTATAGTTGCTAGCGGGAGTTGGGCAGATACGCAGTATTTT. It translates to CASSIVASGSWADTQYF.

The table lists this clone with a count of one. The chain recombines TRBV9 with TRBJ1-5; a possible D gene is TRBD1 (5 bases). Per the germline V gene, CDR1 is SGDLS and CDR2 is YYNGEE. The V end lost 3 bases, the J end lost 7 bases, and 14 bases lay between the germline ends. The CDR3 has 14 residues. The CDR3 bases are TGTGCCAGCAGCGGGGAGGGGCTGTTACAGCCCCAGCATTTT. Protein product: CASSGEGLLQPQHF.

This clone was seen only once. The chain employs TRBV11-2 and TRBJ2-7, with 11 bases matching TRBD1. V lost 7 bases and J lost 0; bases outside the gene matches: 14. The CDR3 extends over 18 amino acids. CDR1 SGHAT and CDR2 FQNNGV come from the germline V gene. CDR3 residues: CASTLGGTGGLTSYEQYF. Written as DNA, the CDR3 is TGTGCCAGCACCCTAGGGGGGACAGGGGGTTTAACCTCCTACGAGCAGTACTTC.

The chain joins TRBV30 to TRBJ1-4; 8 bases align to TRBD1. The germline V gene encodes CDR1 GTSNPN and CDR2 SVGIG (reference sequence). Trimming took 2 bases from V and 1 from J; bases not matched to a gene: 9. The CDR3 is made up of 17 amino acids. The CDR3: CAWSPTQGAVTNEKLFF. The CDR3 region has the DNA TGTGCCTGGAGTCCAACCCAGGGGGCGGTAACTAATGAAAAACTGTTTTTT.

The V call is TRBV5-8, the J call TRBJ1-6; TRBD1 matches 10 bases. The germline gives CDR1 SGHTS, CDR2 YDEGEE. The junction had 14 bases not matched to a gene; V was cut back by 4 bases and J by 7 bases. The CDR3 sequence is 18 residues long. The CDR3 DNA reads as TGTGCCAGCAGCCCCGGGACAGGGGAACGAGCAAAAAATTCACCCCTCCACTTT. It yields the protein CASSPGTGERAKNSPLHF.

This clone was detected once. The chain is built from TRBV2 and TRBJ1-1; no reliable D call. V lost 8 bases and J lost 4, with 11 bases in between. The CDR3 spans 12 residues. Per the germline V gene, CDR1 is SNHLY and CDR2 is FYNNEI. The CDR3 spells CASSEGLTEAFF. The DNA for the CDR3 is TGTGCCAGCTCGGAGGGCCTCACTGAAGCTTTCTTT.

The chain uses TRBV27 and TRBJ2-2; TRBD1 matches at 11 bases. This CDR3 is built from 18 residues. The germline V gene encodes CDR1 MNHEY and CDR2 SMNVEV (reference sequence). V gave up 3 bases and J gave up 3 bases; unmatched junction bases: 9. The CDR3, as DNA: TGTGCCAGCAGTTTGTCCGGGACAGGGGGATTCTACACCGGGGAGCTGTTTTTT. It encodes CASSLSGTGGFYTGELFF.

This clone was detected ten times or more. CDR3 sequence reads: CASSSGTGGPDTQYF. The CDR3 nucleotides read TGCGCCAGCAGTTCCGGGACAGGGGGCCCAGATACGCAGTATTTT. The V gene is TRBV5-1, the J gene TRBJ2-3; 12 positions agree with TRBD1. Germline CDR1 SGHRS, CDR2 YFSETQ. V shed 5 bases and J 4 bases; nucleotides not matched to a gene: 5. This CDR3 region has 15 residues.

This sequence joins TRBV6-1 and TRBJ1-5; D gene uncertain. This CDR3 contains 13 residues. With 3 bases removed from V and 4 bases from J, the gap between germline ends came to 7 bases. Germline lookup yields CDR1 MNHNS and CDR2 SASEGT. The CDR3 DNA reads as TGTGCCAGCAGTGAGGGAGTAAATCAGCCCCAGCATTTT. This sequence encodes CASSEGVNQPQHF.

The chain recombines TRBV7-9 with TRBJ1-1, with 7 bases lining up with TRBD1. The CDR3 is 14 residues long. After removal of 0 bases from V and 5 bases from J, the junction contained 3 bases not matched to a gene. Germline lookup yields CDR1 SEHNR and CDR2 FQNEAQ (reference sequence). The CDR3 spells CASSLASRGTEAFF. The CDR3 DNA reads TGTGCCAGCAGCTTAGCCTCCAGGGGGACTGAAGCTTTCTTT.

The chain couples TRBV9 to TRBJ1-4, with TRBD1 matching 7 bases. This CDR3 comprises 15 residues. Trimming at V came to 2 bases and at J to 7 bases, leaving 8 bases not matched to a gene. Looked up from germline, CDR1 is SGDLS and CDR2 is YYNGEE. This CDR3 is CASSVQGQAGEKLFF. For the CDR3, the DNA is TGTGCCAGCAGCGTTCAAGGACAGGCCGGTGAAAAACTGTTTTTT.

This clone was counted once. The chain has TRBV5-1 and TRBJ2-7; the D gene is possibly TRBD1 (6 bases). CDR1 is SGHRS, CDR2 YFSETQ, per germline. Trimming shortened V by 0 bases and J by 0 bases, and 25 bases separated the two germline ends. This CDR3 is built from 20 residues. The CDR3 DNA is TGCGCCAGCAGCTTGGCCTGGAGAACAGGGACGAACCGGGGCTCCTACGAGCAGTACTTC. Residues: CASSLAWRTGTNRGSYEQYF.

The chain recombines TRBV5-1 with TRBJ2-7; 7 bases align to TRBD1. CDR1 is SGHRS and CDR2 is YFSETQ in the germline V gene. The CDR3 spans 15 residues. Germline trimming cut 3 bases from V and 0 bases from J; bases unmatched to any gene: 6. Here the CDR3 DNA reads TGCGCCAGCAGCTCGGGACAGCTGAGCTCCTACGAGCAGTACTTC. Translation gives CASSSGQLSSYEQYF.

The chain has TRBV6-5 and TRBJ2-1, with 10 bases matching TRBD1. With V trimmed by 6 bases and J by 5 bases, 4 bases remained unmatched. Germline CDR1 is MNHEY and CDR2 is SVGAGI. The CDR3 contains 14 residues. CDR3 region: CASRSGQGNNEQFF. CDR3 sequence (DNA): TGTGCCAGCAGGTCGGGACAGGGGAACAATGAGCAGTTCTTC.

The gene calls are TRBV5-6 and TRBJ1-1; a weak D match, TRBD1 (6 bases). Germline V CDR1 and CDR2: SGHDT, YYEEEE. The CDR3 runs to 14 residues. The germline V and J ends were trimmed by 3 bases and 1 base, with 10 bases remaining between them. Here the CDR3 reads CASSYRGGNTEAFF. The CDR3, as DNA: TGTGCCAGCAGCTATAGGGGGGGGAACACTGAAGCTTTCTTT.

The V and J genes are TRBV28 and TRBJ2-7; possible D gene TRBD1, 6 bases. Trimming shortened V by 6 bases and J by 5 bases, and 17 bases separated the two germline ends. CDR3 size: 14 residues. Germline CDR1 MDHEN, CDR2 SYDVKM. CDR3 bases: TGTGCCAGCAGCCCGCCCACAGGGTCGGACGAGCAGTACTTC. Its protein product is CASSPPTGSDEQYF.